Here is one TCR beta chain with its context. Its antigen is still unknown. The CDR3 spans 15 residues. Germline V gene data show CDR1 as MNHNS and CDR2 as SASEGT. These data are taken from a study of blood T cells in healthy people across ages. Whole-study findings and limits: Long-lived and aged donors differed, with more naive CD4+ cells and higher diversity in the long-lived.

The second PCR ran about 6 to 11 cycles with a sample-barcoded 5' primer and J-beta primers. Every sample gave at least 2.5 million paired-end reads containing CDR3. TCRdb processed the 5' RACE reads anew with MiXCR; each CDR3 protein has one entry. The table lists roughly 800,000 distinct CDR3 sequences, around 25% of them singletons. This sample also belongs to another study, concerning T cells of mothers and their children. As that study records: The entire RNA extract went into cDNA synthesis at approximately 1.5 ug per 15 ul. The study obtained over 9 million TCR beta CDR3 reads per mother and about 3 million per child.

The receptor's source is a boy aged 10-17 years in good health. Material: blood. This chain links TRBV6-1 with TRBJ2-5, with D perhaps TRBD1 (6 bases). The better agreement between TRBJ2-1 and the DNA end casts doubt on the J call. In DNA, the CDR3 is TGTGCCAGCAGTGAAGGGCCCTACAGGGACAATGAGCAGTTCTTC. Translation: CASSEGPYRDNEQFF.